This entry lists 22 T cell receptor beta chains sequenced from one sample in a study of tumor and adjacent non-tumor tissue in lung cancer. Three rounds of nested PCR, following a modified ARM-PCR protocol, produced the TCRbeta library. TCRdb used MiXCR to reprocess the multiplex PCR reads, holding one entry per CDR3 protein. The data contain 100,000 to 120,000 distinct CDR3 sequences, 84% of them seen just once; the ten biggest clones take up 20% to 25%. RNA was extracted from bulk tissue without any cell sorting. Sequences were obtained from lung tumor tissue. The receptors derive from a man in his 70s with non-small cell lung cancer.

This clonotype was counted between two and nine times. A read error may explain this, as a much larger clone is one base away. The chain recombines TRBV28 with TRBJ1-2, with 8 bases lining up with TRBD1. J lost 5 bases, V lost 10 bases, and 12 bases had no gene match. This CDR3 contains 14 residues. The germline CDR1 and CDR2 sequences are MDHEN and SYDVKM. The CDR3 region is CANRGQGKGYGYTF. CDR3 coding DNA: TGTGCCAACAGAGGACAGGGCAAGGGGTATGGCTACACCTTC.

Regarding this clonotype: Germline is not matched at one junction end, which may reflect a read error. The chain combines TRBV11-2 with TRBJ1-1, with a tentative D call TRBD1 (5 bases). The CDR3 has 15 residues. Germline assignment: CDR1 SGHAT and CDR2 FQNNGV. The CDR3 region is CASIPPNVGGTEAFF. The CDR3 DNA reads TGTGCCAGCATCCCCCCCAACGTTGGGGGTACTGAAGCTTTCTTC.

The genes are TRBV29-1 and TRBJ2-7, with 13 bases aligning to TRBD2. V lost 6 bases to trimming and J lost 5 bases; unmatched junction nucleotides: 10. This CDR3 is 15 amino acids long. Germline V lookup: CDR1 SQVTM, CDR2 ANQGSEA. The CDR3 protein is CSVYGTSGTTNEQYF. The CDR3 DNA reads TGCAGCGTGTATGGGACTAGCGGGACTACCAACGAGCAGTACTTC.

Concerning this clonotype itself: Germline and junction disagree at one end, which may indicate a read error. This CDR3 reads CGSTTGTGGYNSLLHF. The CDR3 nucleotides read TGTGGCAGCACCACCGGGACAGGGGGCTATAATTCACTCCTCCACTTT. This chain links TRBV12-3 or TRBV12-4 with TRBJ1-6, with 12 bases matching TRBD1. The CDR3 has 16 amino acids.

A remark on this clonotype: As the CDR3 is not closed by the conserved phenylalanine or tryptophan, this likely results from a read error. The chain carries TRBV29-1 and TRBJ2-7, with D unresolved. CDR1 and CDR2 from the germline V gene are SQVTM and ANQGSEA. CDR3 length: 11 amino acids. CDR3 sequence reads: CSGVESYKQYL. The CDR3 DNA sequence: TGCAGCGGGGTAGAGTCCTACAAGCAGTACCTC.

As concerns this clonotype: Germline is not matched at one junction end, which may reflect a read error. The chain couples TRBV11-2 to TRBJ2-7; maybe TRBD1 (6 bases). Germline V lookup: CDR1 SGHAT, CDR2 FQNNGV. The CDR3 sequence is 16 residues long. This CDR3 is CASIPPAGTQTYEQYF. The DNA of the CDR3 is TGTGCCAGCATCCCCCCCGCCGGGACACAAACCTACGAGCAATACTTC.

On this clonotype: The junction does not match germline at one end; this may be a read error. The chain employs TRBV12-3 or TRBV12-4 and TRBJ1-2; no reliable D call. The CDR3 consists of 13 residues. DNA for the CDR3: TGTGCCAGAAGCCCGTCTGAGAATTATGGCTACATCTTC. It yields the protein CARSPSENYGYIF.

CDR3 sequence (DNA): TGTGCCAGCAGCCCGATGACAGTTTCCGTCTACGACCAATACTTC. The encoded protein is CASSPMTVSVYDQYF. The chain has TRBV11-3 and TRBJ2-7; possibly TRBD1 for D (5 bases). Germline V gene sequence: CDR1 SGHNT, CDR2 YENEEA. V lost 5 bases and J 13 bases, leaving 27 bases between the germline ends. This CDR3 has 15 amino acids.

The chain recombines TRBV5-4 with TRBJ2-3, with 15 bases that match TRBD2. Germline assignment: CDR1 SGHNT and CDR2 YYREEE (reference sequence). The CDR3 has 16 amino acids. With V trimmed by 4 bases and J by 11 bases, 11 bases remained unmatched. The CDR3 is CASSKGLAGGSCLQYF. The CDR3 DNA reads as TGTGCCAGCAGCAAGGGACTAGCGGGAGGATCGTGTTTGCAGTATTTT.

V gene TRBV4-3 combines with J gene TRBJ2-3, with D perhaps TRBD1 or TRBD2 (5 bases each). The CDR3 contains 15 residues. Germline CDR1 LGHNA, CDR2 YSLEER. V was trimmed by 5 bases and J by 13 bases, leaving 25 bases between them. CDR3 in amino acids: CASSSSLGTEETKYF. CDR3 in DNA: TGCGCCAGCAGCTCTAGCCTCGGGACGGAAGAAACGAAGTATTTT.

Worth noting for this clonotype: A much larger clonotype is one base distant, so this may be a read error. CDR3 loop: CSAGESYEQYF. CDR3 DNA: TGCAGTGCTGGCGAGTCCTACGAGCAGTACTTC. This chain connects TRBV20-1 to TRBJ2-7; no definite D call. CDR1 and CDR2 from the germline V gene are DFQATT and SNEGSKA (reference sequence). The germline V and J ends were trimmed by 5 bases and 1 base, with 6 bases remaining between them. This CDR3 comprises 11 residues.

As regards this clonotype: A junction end diverges from the germline sequence, so it may reflect a read error. J is TRBJ1-5 and V is TRBV7-8; a possible D gene is TRBD1 (5 bases). CDR1 and CDR2 (germline): SGHVS, FQNEAQ. This CDR3 has 13 residues. The CDR3 reads CASSLRGDQPQLF. CDR3 DNA sequence: TGTGCCAGCAGCTTAAGGGGCGATCAGCCCCAGCTTTTT.

The sample holds one count of this clonotype. V is TRBV12-3 or TRBV12-4 and J is TRBJ2-1; TRBD1 agrees at 7 bases. V lost 6 bases to trimming and J lost 11 bases; unmatched junction nucleotides: 10. The CDR3 length is 13 residues. The CDR3 loop reads CASRFGRGSKQFF. The CDR3 DNA reads as TGTGCCAGCAGATTCGGCAGGGGGAGTAAGCAGTTCTTC.

CDR3 in amino acids: CSVEIGGDTQYF. CDR3 DNA: TGCAGCGTTGAAATCGGTGGTGACACCCAGTACTTC. The V gene is TRBV29-1, the J gene TRBJ2-5; no clear D gene. The CDR3 runs to 12 residues. Germline V gene sequence: CDR1 SQVTM, CDR2 ANQGSEA. Trimming took 2 bases from V and 8 from J, leaving 12 bases between them.

The rearrangement joins TRBV11-2 to TRBJ1-1; weak D call: TRBD1 (6 bases). The V end lost 5 bases, the J end lost 7 bases, and 17 bases lay between the germline ends. There are 14 residues in the CDR3. Germline V gene sequence: CDR1 SGHAT, CDR2 FQNNGV. In DNA, the CDR3 is TGTGCCAGCAGCGTCAAGGGGGGTGGCATTGAAGCTTTCTTT. It specifies CASSVKGGGIEAFF.

This clonotype was observed once. One end of the junction does not line up with germline, which may come from a read error. In DNA form, the CDR3 reads TGTGCCATATTCGATGAGAACACCGGGGAGCTCTTTTTT. Translating it yields CAIFDENTGELFF. The chain employs TRBV10-3 and TRBJ2-2; D might be TRBD2 (5 bases). Germline assignment: CDR1 ENHRY and CDR2 SYGVKD. The CDR3 loop spans 13 amino acids.

About this clonotype: Here the CDR3 omits its conserved ending phenylalanine or tryptophan, so a read error is the likely source. The rearrangement uses TRBV11-2 and TRBJ1-4, with a weak D call TRBD1 (6 bases). The CDR3 sequence is 15 residues long. Germline CDR1 SGHAT, CDR2 FQNNGV. CDR3 sequence reads: CANSRSGTSSEKLFI. DNA for the CDR3: TGTGCCAACAGCAGAAGTGGGACAAGTAGTGAAAAACTGTTTATT.

There are many counts of this clonotype. The genes are TRBV20-1 and TRBJ1-4; 8 bases agree with TRBD1. Germline values: CDR1 DFQATT, CDR2 SNEGSKA (reference sequence). V shed 0 bases and J 5 bases; nucleotides not matched to a gene: 5. CDR3 length: 15 residues. The CDR3, as DNA: TGCAGTGCTAGAGATCAGAGGACAGGGAATGAAAAACTGTTTTTT. It translates to CSARDQRTGNEKLFF.

The chain couples TRBV28 to TRBJ2-7, with a possible D match to TRBD1 (6 bases). Germline V lookup: CDR1 MDHEN, CDR2 SYDVKM. The CDR3 is made up of 16 amino acids. V shed 6 bases and J shed 0 bases, with 18 bases lying between them. CDR3 nucleotide sequence: TGTGCCAGCAGCCGGACCGGACAGCCGAACTCCTACGAGCAGTACTTC. It encodes CASSRTGQPNSYEQYF.

A word on this clonotype: One end of the junction varies from germline; a read error may be responsible. J is TRBJ2-1 and V is TRBV4-1; D possibly corresponds to TRBD2 (6 bases). This CDR3 region has 17 residues. Germline CDR1 and CDR2: MGHRA and YSYEKL. Here the CDR3 reads CASSQRVPGDSYNEQFF. As DNA, the CDR3 is TGCGCCAGTAGCCAGAGGGTTCCGGGGGACTCCTACAATGAGCAGTTCTTC.

Regarding this clonotype: Being one base from a much bigger clone, this may be a read error. The chain uses TRBV20-1 and TRBJ2-7, with D perhaps TRBD2 (6 bases). The CDR3 is made up of 11 amino acids. In germline, CDR1 is DFQATT, CDR2 SNEGSKA (reference sequence). CDR3 residues: CSASGPYELYF. CDR3 DNA: TGCAGTGCGAGCGGGCCTTACGAGCTGTACTTC.

This clonotype occurred once. Germline and junction disagree at one end, which may indicate a read error. V usage is TRBV5-4 and J usage is TRBJ2-1, with TRBD2 identical over 11 bases. This CDR3 region has 17 residues. Germline V lookup: CDR1 SGHNT, CDR2 YYREEE (reference sequence). The CDR3 DNA sequence: TGCGCCAGCAACTACGGACTAGCGGGTTACTCCTACAATGAGCAGTTCTTC. This sequence encodes CASNYGLAGYSYNEQFF. The variable domain in full, with the rest retrieved from reference TRBV5-4 and TRBJ2-1, is ETGVTQSPTHLIKTRGQQVTLRCSSQSGHNTVSWYQQALGQGPQFIFQYYREEENGRGNFPPRFSGLQFPNYSSELNVNALELDDSALYLCASNYGLAGYSYNEQFFGPGTRLTVL.